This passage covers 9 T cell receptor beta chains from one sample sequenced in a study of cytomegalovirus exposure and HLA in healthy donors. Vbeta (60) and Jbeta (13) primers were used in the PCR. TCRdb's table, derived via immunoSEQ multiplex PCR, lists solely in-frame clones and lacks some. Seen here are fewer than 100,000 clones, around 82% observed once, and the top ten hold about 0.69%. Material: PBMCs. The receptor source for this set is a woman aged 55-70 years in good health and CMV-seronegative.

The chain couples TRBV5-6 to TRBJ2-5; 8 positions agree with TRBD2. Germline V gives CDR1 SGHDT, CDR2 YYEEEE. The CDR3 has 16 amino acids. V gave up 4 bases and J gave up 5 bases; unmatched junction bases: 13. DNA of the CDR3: TGTGCCAGCAGCACGGGACTAGTGGGAACTGGGGAGACCCAGTACTTC. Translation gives CASSTGLVGTGETQYF.

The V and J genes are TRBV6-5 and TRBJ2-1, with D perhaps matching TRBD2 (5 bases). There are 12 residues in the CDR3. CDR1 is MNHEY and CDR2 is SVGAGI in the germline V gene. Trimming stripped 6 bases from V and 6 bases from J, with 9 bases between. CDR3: CASSRAGNEQFF. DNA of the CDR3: TGTGCCAGCAGCCGGGCGGGCAATGAGCAGTTCTTC.

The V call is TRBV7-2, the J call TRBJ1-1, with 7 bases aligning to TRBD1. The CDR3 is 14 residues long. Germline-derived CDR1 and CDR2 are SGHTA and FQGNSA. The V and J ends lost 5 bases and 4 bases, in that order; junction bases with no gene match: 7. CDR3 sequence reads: CASSTNRGGTEAFF. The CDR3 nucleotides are TGTGCCAGCAGCACCAACAGGGGTGGCACTGAAGCTTTCTTT.

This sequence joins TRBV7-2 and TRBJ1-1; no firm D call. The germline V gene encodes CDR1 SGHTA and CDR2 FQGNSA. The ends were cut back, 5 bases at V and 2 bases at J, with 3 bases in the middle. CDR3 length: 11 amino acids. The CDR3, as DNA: TGTGCCAGCAGCCAAAACACTGAAGCTTTCTTT. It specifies CASSQNTEAFF.

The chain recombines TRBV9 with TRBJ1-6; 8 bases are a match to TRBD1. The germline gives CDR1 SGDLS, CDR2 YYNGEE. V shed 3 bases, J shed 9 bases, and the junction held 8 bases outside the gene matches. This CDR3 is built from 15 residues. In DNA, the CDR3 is TGTGCCAGCAGCGCCCTGACAGGGGATGGTTCACCCCTCCACTTT. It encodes CASSALTGDGSPLHF.

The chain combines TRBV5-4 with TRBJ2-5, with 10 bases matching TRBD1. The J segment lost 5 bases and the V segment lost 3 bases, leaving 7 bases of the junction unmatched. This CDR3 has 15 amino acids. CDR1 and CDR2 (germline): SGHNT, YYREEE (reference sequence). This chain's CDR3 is CASSSGQGGVETQYF. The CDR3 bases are TGTGCCAGCAGCTCCGGACAGGGGGGTGTGGAGACCCAGTACTTC.

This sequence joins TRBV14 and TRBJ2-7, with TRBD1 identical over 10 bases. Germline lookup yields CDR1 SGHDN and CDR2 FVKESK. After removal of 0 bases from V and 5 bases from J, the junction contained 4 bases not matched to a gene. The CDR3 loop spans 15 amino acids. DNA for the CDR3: TGTGCCAGCAGCCAAGAGGTTGGGACAGGGGACGAGCAGTACTTC. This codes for CASSQEVGTGDEQYF.

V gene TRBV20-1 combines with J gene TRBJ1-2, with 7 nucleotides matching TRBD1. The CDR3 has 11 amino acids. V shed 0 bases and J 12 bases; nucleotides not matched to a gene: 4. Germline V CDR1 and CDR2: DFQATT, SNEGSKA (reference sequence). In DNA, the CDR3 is TGCAGTGCTAGAGACGGGACAGAAAACACCTTC. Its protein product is CSARDGTENTF.

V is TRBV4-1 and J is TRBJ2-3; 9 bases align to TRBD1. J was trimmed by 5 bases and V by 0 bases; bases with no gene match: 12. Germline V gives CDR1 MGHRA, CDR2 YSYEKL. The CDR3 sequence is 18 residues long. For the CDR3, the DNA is TGCGCCAGCAGCCAAGAAGAAGCGGGACAGGGATTACTAGATACGCAGTATTTT. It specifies CASSQEEAGQGLLDTQYF.